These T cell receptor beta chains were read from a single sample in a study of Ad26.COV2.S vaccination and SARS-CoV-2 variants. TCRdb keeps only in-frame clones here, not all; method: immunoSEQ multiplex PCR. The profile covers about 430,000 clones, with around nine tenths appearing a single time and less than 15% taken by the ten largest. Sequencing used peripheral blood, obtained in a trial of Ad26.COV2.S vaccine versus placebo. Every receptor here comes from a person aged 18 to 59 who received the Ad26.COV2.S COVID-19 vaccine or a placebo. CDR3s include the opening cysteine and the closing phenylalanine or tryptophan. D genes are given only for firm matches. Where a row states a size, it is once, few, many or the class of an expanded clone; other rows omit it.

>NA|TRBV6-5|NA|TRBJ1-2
TGTGCCAGCACCCGGGACGGACCCTATGGCTACACCTTC
CASTRDGPYGYTF
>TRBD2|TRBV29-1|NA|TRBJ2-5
TGCAGCGTTGAACTAGCGGGAATGGGAGAGACCCAGTACTTC
CSVELAGMGETQYF
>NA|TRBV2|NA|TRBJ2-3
TGTGCCAGCAAGGAGATAAGCACAGATACGCAGTATTTT
CASKEISTDTQYF
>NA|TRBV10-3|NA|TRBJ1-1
TGTGCCATCACGACAGCCCGTGAGGCTTTCTTT
CAITTAREAFF
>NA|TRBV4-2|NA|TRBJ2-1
TGTGCCAGCAGCCCGTTGGCGGATTCCTACAATGAGCAGTTCTTC
CASSPLADSYNEQFF
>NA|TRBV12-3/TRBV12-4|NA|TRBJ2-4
TGTGCCAGCAGTCCTCCTATGTCTTACATTCAGTACTTC
CASSPPMSYIQYF
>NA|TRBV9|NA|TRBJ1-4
TGTGCCAGCAGCTTAAGACAGGCTGGAGAAAAACTGTTTTTT
CASSLRQAGEKLFF
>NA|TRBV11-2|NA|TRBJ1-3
TGTGCCAGCAGCTTATCAAGTAACTCTGGAAACACCATATATTTT
CASSLSSNSGNTIYF
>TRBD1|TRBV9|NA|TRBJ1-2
TGTGCCAGCAGCGTAGAGTCAGGGGGACTGAACTACTATGGCTACACCTTC
CASSVESGGLNYYGYTF
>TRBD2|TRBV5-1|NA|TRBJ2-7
TGCGCCAGCAGCTGGCCACTCGGGACTAGCGTGAACGAGCAGTACTTC
CASSWPLGTSVNEQYF
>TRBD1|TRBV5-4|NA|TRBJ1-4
TGTGCCAGCAGCATGAACAGGGGGCTTAATGAAAAACTGTTTTTT
CASSMNRGLNEKLFF
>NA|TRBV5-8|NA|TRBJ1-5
TGTGCCAGCAGCCCCGGGTGGAATAGCAATCAGCCCCAGCATTTT
CASSPGWNSNQPQHF
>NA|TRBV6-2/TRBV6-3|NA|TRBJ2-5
TGTGCCAGCAGTCGCCCAACAGGGGGGGAAGAGACCCAGTACTTC
CASSRPTGGEETQYF
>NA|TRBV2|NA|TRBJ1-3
TGTGCCAGCCGACAGGCCTCCTCTGGAAACACCATATATTTT
CASRQASSGNTIYF
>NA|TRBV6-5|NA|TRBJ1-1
TGTGCCAGCAGTTACTCGATGAGGACAGAAGCTTTCTTT
CASSYSMRTEAFF
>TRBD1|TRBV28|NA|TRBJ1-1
TGTGCCAGCACCAGGGGGGGTGTTTGGACTGAAGCTTTCTTT
CASTRGGVWTEAFF
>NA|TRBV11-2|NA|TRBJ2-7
TGTGCCAGCAGCTCCTATCGGTCCGTACCGGTCCCCTACGAGCAGTACTTC
CASSSYRSVPVPYEQYF
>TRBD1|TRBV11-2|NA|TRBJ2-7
TGTGCCAGCAGTTACAGACAGGGAACCGAGCAGTACTTC
CASSYRQGTEQYF
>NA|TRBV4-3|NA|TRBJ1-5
TGCGCCAGCAGCCAAGATAGGGATCAGCCCCAGCATTTT
CASSQDRDQPQHF
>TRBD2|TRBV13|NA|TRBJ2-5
TGTGCCAGCAGCTCAGAAATAGCGGGGAGGTACCAAGAGACCCAGTACTTC
CASSSEIAGRYQETQYF
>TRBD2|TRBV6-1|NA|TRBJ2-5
TGTGCCAGCAGTGGGGGACTAGCGGGATTCCAAGAGACCCAGTACTTC
CASSGGLAGFQETQYF
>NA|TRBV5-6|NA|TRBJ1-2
TGTGCCAGCAGCTTGGTGGAGGCACCCGCAGGCTACACCTTC
CASSLVEAPAGYTF
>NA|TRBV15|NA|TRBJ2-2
TGTGCCACCAGCAGAGATCTAAACACCGGGGAGCTGTTTTTT
CATSRDLNTGELFF
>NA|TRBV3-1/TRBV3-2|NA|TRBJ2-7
TGTGCCAGCAGCCAAGGAGCGACCGCCTACGAGCAGTACTTC
CASSQGATAYEQYF
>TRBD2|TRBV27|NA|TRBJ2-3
TGTGCCAGCAGTACTAGCGGGAGGGTCACAGATACGCAGTATTTT
CASSTSGRVTDTQYF
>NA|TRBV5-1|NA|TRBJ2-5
TGCGCCAGCAGTCCAAGGGACGGACCCACGTACTTC
CASSPRDGPTYF
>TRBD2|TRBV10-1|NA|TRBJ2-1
TGCGCCAGCAGTGACCTGGAAAGGGCTAGCGGGGGATACAATGAGCAGTTCTTC
CASSDLERASGGYNEQFF
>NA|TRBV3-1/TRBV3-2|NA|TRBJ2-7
TGTGCCAGCAGCCAAGACGCTGGAACCTACGAGCAGTACTTC
CASSQDAGTYEQYF
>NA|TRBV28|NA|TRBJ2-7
TGTGCCAGCAGTCCCCTGGAGGAGCAGTACTTC
CASSPLEEQYF
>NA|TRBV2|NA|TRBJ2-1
TGTGCCAGCAGTGAGGGATTGAATGAGCAGTTCTTC
CASSEGLNEQFF
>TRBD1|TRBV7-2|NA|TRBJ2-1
TGTGCCAGCAGCTTTGACAGGGTTGGGAATGAGCAGTTCTTC
CASSFDRVGNEQFF
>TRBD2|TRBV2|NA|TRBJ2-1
TGTGCCAGCAGTATAGCGGGAGGGCCCGCCGTTGAGCAGTTCTTC
CASSIAGGPAVEQFF
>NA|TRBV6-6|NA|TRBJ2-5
TGTGCCAGCAGTTACTCGACAGGCCAAGAGACCCAGTACTTC
CASSYSTGQETQYF
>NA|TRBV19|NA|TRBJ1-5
TGTGCCAGTAGTATAGGCAGGGAGGGGGATCAGCCCCAGCATTTT
CASSIGREGDQPQHF
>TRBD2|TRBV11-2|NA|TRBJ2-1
TGTGCCAGCAGCTTAGATCTTCTAGCGGGAGGCCCCGGGCAGTTCTTC
CASSLDLLAGGPGQFF
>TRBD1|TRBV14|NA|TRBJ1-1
TGTGCCAGCAGCCAGAGGACAGGGCGGAACACTGAAGCTTTCTTT
CASSQRTGRNTEAFF
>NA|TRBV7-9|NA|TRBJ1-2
TGTGCCAGCAGCCCTCCAGGGACCCCGATCTATGGCTACACCTTC
CASSPPGTPIYGYTF
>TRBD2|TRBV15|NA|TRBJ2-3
TGTGCCACCAGGACGGGACTAGTGTCCGGGTTGGTCTGGACCGGGCTCACAGATACGCAGTATTTT
CATRTGLVSGLVWTGLTDTQYF
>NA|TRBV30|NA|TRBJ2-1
TGTGCCTGGAGCAGTACGGGAGTGGGCAATGAGCAGTTCTTC
CAWSSTGVGNEQFF
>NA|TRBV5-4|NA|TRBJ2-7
TGTGCCAGCAGCTTGGACAGATCTCCCTTCTACGAGCAGTACTTC
CASSLDRSPFYEQYF
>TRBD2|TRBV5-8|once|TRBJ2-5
TGTGCCAGCAGCTTGTACCCTCAGAGGGGAGGGTTGGAGACCCAGTACTTC
CASSLYPQRGGLETQYF
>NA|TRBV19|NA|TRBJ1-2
TGTGCCAGTAGTCCCGGGACAAGCCGACCTAACTATGGCTACACCTTC
CASSPGTSRPNYGYTF
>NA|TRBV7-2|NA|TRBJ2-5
TGTGCCAGCAGCACCTTGGAGACCCAGTACTTC
CASSTLETQYF
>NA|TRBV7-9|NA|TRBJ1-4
TGTGCCAGCAGCTTAGTCCATAATGAAAAACTGTTTTTT
CASSLVHNEKLFF
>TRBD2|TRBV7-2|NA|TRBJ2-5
TGTGCCAGCAGCTTGGGGGCGGGAGGGGGCCAAGAGACCCAGTACTTC
CASSLGAGGGQETQYF
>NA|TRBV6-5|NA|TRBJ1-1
TGTGCCAGCAGTCTACGTGTCGGGGGGGAGGCTTTCTTT
CASSLRVGGEAFF
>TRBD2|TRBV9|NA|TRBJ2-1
TGTGCCAGCAGCGTAGCTCCTAGCGGGAGCTACAATGAGCAGTTCTTC
CASSVAPSGSYNEQFF
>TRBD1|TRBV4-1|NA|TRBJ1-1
TGCGCCAGCAGGCTGACAGGGCTCGTAGACACTGAAGCTTTCTTT
CASRLTGLVDTEAFF